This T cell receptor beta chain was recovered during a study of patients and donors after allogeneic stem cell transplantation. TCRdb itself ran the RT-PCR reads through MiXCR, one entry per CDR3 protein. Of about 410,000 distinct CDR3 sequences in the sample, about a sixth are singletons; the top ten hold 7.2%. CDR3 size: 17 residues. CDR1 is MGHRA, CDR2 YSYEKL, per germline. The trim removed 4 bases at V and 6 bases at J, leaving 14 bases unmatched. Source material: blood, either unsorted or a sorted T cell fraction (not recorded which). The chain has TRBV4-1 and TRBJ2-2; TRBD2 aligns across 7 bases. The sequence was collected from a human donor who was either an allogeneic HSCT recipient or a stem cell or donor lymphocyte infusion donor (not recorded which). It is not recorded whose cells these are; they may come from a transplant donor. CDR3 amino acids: CASSRHNGGVGAGELFF. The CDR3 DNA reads TGCGCCAGCAGCCGCCATAATGGGGGGGTTGGTGCCGGGGAGCTGTTTTTT.